Only a few counts were recorded for the clone carrying this T cell receptor (beta chain). Germline loops: CDR1 SGHNT, CDR2 YYREEE (reference sequence). CDR3 length equals 13 residues. Deletions cut 2 bases from V and 4 bases from J, with 9 bases between. The source of the sample is a study of blood T cell repertoires in COVID-19. Study at large: Specimens from acute and convalescent COVID-19 originated in the United States, Italy and Spain. PBMCs, B-cell-depleted T cells, or T cells provided the cDNA or gDNA that made up the material.

Per the original methods: Using reference gene primer amplification, nucleated cell counts were estimated. TCRdb's table, derived via immunoSEQ multiplex PCR, lists solely in-frame clones and lacks some. The DNA gave D and trimming, while V, J and clone size come from that table. The sample yields fewer than 65,000 clones, around 78% seen once. The TCR was taken from a human donor in a cohort sampled during active COVID-19. The sample was peripheral blood. The chain recombines TRBV5-4 with TRBJ1-2, with D maybe TRBD1 (6 bases). CDR3 nucleotides: TGTGCCAGCAGCTTCGACAGGCGCTATGGCTACACCTTC. Protein product: CASSFDRRYGYTF.